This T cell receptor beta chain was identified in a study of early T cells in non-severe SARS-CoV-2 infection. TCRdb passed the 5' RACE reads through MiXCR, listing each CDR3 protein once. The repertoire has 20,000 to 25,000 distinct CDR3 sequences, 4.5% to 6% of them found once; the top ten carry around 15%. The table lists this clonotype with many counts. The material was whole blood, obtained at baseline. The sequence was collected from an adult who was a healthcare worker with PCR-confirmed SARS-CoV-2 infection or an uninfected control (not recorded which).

The CDR3 spells CASSAGVADTQYF. The CDR3 DNA follows: TGTGCCAGCAGCGCAGGGGTGGCAGATACGCAGTATTTT. The rearrangement uses TRBV7-2 and TRBJ2-3, with D tentatively TRBD1 (6 bases). This CDR3 comprises 13 residues. Looked up from germline, CDR1 is SGHTA and CDR2 is FQGNSA. Trimming took off 5 bases at V and 4 bases at J, with 10 bases between the two ends.